This TCR beta chain was obtained from a study of blood T cell repertoires in COVID-19. Across the study: Italy, Spain and the United States were the sources of the convalescent and acute COVID-19 samples. The analysed material was cDNA or gDNA that came from T cells, B-cell-depleted T cells, or PBMCs.

In the study's own analysis: Amplification from reference gene primers served as the basis for estimated nucleated cell counts. Assay used: immunoSEQ multiplex PCR; TCRdb lists only in-frame clones, some missing. The D gene and trimming were derived from the DNA, and the V and J assignments and clone size from that table. The sample holds about 250,000 clones, nearly 90% seen once. The germline V gene encodes CDR1 MDHEN and CDR2 SYDVKM. The CDR3 spans 14 residues. J lost 2 bases, V lost 2 bases, and 0 bases had no gene match. The specimen was peripheral blood. This sequence joins TRBV28 and TRBJ2-1, with 7 bases matching TRBD2. The receptor was derived from a woman aged 30 to 39 with acute or convalescent COVID-19. The CDR3 DNA sequence: TGTGCCAGCAGTTTAGCGGGAGCCTACAATGAGCAGTTCTTC. As protein: CASSLAGAYNEQFF.